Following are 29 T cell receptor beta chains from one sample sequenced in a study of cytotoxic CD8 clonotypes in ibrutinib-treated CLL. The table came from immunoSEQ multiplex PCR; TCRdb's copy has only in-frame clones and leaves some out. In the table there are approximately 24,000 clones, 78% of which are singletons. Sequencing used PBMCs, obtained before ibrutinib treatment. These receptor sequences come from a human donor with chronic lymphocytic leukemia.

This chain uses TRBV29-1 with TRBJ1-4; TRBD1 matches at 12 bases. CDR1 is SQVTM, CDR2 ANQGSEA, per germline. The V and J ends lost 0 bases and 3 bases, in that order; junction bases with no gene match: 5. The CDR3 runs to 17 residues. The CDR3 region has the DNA TGCAGCGTTGAAGATGGGGACAGGGGGCTTGCTAATGAAAAACTGTTTTTT. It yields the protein CSVEDGDRGLANEKLFF.

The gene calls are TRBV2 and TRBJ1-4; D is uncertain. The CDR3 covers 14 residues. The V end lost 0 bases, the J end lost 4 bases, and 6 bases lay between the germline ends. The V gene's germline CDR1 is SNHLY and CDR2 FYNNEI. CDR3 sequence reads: CASSEANINEKLFF. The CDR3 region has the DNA TGTGCCAGCAGTGAAGCGAACATTAATGAAAAACTGTTTTTT.

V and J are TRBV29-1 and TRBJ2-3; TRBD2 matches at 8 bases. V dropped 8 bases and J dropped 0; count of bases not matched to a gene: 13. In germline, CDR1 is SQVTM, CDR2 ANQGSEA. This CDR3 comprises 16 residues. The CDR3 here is CSSRITSGSSTDTQYF. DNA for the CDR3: TGCAGCTCGAGGATTACGAGCGGGAGTAGCACAGATACGCAGTATTTT.

The CDR3 DNA sequence: TGTGCCAGCGCCAGATCCGGGACTAGCGGAAGCCATGTAGTCAATGAGCAGTTCTTC. Translated: CASARSGTSGSHVVNEQFF. The chain employs TRBV2 and TRBJ2-1, with 11 bases matching TRBD2. The CDR3 covers 19 residues. The V gene's germline CDR1 is SNHLY and CDR2 FYNNEI. The junction had 21 bases not matched to a gene; V was cut back by 8 bases and J by 6 bases.

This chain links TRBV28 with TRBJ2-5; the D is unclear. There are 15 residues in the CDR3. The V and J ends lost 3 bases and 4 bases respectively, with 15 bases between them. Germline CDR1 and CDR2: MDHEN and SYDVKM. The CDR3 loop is CASSFGRSLGETQYF. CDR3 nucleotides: TGTGCCAGCAGTTTTGGGCGGTCTCTGGGAGAGACCCAGTACTTC.

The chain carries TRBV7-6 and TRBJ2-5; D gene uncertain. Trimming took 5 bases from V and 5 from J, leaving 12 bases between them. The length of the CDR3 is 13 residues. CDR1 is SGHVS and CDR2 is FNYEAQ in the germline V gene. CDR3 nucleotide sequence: TGTGCCAGCAGCCCCTTAAGAAAGGAGACCCAGTACTTC. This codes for CASSPLRKETQYF.

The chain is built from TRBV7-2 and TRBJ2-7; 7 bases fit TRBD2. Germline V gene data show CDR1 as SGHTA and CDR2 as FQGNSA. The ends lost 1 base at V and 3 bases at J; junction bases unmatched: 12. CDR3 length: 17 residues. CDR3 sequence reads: CASSLGKAAAGFYEQYF. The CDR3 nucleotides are TGTGCCAGCAGCTTAGGGAAGGCTGCAGCGGGGTTCTACGAGCAGTACTTC.

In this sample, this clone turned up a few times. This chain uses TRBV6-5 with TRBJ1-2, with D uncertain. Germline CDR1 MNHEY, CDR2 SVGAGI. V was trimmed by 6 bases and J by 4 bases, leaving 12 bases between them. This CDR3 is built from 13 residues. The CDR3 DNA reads TGTGCCAGCAGACTCACGGGGAGCTATGGCTACACCTTC. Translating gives CASRLTGSYGYTF.

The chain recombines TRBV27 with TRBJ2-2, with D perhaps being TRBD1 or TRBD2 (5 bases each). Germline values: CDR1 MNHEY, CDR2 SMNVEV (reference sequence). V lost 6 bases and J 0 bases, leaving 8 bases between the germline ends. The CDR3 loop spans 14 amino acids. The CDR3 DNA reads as TGTGCCAGCAGACGGGACCCGAACACCGGGGAGCTGTTTTTT. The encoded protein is CASRRDPNTGELFF.

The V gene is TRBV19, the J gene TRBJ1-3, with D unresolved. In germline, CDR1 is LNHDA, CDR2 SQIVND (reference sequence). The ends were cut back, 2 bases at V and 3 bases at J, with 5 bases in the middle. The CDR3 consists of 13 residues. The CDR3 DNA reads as TGTGCCAGTAGTATATGGGATGGAAACACCATATATTTT. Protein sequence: CASSIWDGNTIYF. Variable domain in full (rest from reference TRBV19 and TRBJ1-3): DGGITQSPKYLFRKEGQNVTLSCEQNLNHDAMYWYRQDPGQGLRLIYYSQIVNDFQKGDIAEGYSVSREKKESFPLTVTSAQKNPTAFYLCASSIWDGNTIYFGEGSWLTVV.

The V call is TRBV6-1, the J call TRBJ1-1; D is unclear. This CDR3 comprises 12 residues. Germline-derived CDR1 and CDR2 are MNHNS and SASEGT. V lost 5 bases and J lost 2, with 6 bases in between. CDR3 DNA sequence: TGTGCCAGCAGTCGACGAAACACTGAAGCTTTCTTT. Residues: CASSRRNTEAFF.

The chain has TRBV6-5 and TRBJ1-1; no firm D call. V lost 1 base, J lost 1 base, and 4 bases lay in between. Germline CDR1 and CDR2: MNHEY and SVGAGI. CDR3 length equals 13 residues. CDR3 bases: TGTGCCAGCAGTTACTTGGGGAACACTGAAGCTTTCTTT. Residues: CASSYLGNTEAFF.

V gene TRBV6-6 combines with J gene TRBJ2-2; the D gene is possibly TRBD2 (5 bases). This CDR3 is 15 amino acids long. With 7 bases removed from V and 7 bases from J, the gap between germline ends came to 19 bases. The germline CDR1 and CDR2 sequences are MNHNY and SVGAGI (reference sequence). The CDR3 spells CASTLLGVEIGELFF. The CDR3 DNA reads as TGTGCCAGCACCCTACTAGGAGTTGAGATCGGGGAGCTGTTTTTT.

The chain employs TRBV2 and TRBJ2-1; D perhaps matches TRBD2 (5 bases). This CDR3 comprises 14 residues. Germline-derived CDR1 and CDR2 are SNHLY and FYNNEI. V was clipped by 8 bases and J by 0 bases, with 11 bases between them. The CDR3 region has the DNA TGTGCCAGCCTTTTAGCGAGCTCCTACAATGAGCAGTTCTTC. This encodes CASLLASSYNEQFF.

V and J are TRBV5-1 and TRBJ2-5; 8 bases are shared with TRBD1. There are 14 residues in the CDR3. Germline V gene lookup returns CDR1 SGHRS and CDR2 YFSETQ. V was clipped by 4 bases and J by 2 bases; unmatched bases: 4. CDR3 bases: TGCGCCAGCAGCCCCCGGACAGGGCAAGAGACCCAGTACTTC. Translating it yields CASSPRTGQETQYF.

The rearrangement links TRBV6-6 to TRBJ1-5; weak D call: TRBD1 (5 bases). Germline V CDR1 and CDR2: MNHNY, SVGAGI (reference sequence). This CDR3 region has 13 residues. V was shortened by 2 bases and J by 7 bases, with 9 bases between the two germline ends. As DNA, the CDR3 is TGTGCCAGCAGTTACGAATGGGGGCAGCCCCAGCATTTT. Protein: CASSYEWGQPQHF.

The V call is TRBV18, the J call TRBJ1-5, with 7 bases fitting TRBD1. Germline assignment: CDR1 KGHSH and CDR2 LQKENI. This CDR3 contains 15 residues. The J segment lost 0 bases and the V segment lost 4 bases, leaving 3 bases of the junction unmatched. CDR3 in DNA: TGTGCCAGCTCACTAGGGACAGATAGCAATCAGCCCCAGCATTTT. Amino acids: CASSLGTDSNQPQHF. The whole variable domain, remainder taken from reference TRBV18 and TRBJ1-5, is NAGVMQNPRHLVRRRGQEARLRCSPMKGHSHVYWYRQLPEEGLKFMVYLQKENIIDESGMPKERFSAEFPKEGPSILRIQQVVRGDSAAYFCASSLGTDSNQPQHFGDGTRLSIL.

In DNA, the CDR3 is TGTGCCAGCATGGAGGGAAAGGGAGGTGAGCAGTTCTTC. Its translation is CASMEGKGGEQFF. The chain has TRBV2 and TRBJ2-1, with D tentatively TRBD2 (6 bases). CDR1 and CDR2 (germline): SNHLY, FYNNEI. This CDR3 has 13 residues. Trimming took 7 bases from V and 9 from J, leaving 16 bases between them.

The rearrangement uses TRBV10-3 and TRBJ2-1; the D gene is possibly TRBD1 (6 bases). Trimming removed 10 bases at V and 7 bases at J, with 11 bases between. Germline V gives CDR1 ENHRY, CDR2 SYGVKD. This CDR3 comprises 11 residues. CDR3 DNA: TGTGCCAGCACAGGGTCGAATGAGCAGTTCTTC. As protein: CASTGSNEQFF.

The CDR3 region is CASSLEGRQETQYF. The DNA of the CDR3 is TGCGCCAGCAGCTTGGAGGGCAGGCAAGAGACCCAGTACTTC. The chain has TRBV5-1 and TRBJ2-5; D remains ambiguous. Germline V CDR1 and CDR2: SGHRS, YFSETQ. V gave up 0 bases and J gave up 2 bases, with 8 bases separating them. The CDR3 totals 14 residues.

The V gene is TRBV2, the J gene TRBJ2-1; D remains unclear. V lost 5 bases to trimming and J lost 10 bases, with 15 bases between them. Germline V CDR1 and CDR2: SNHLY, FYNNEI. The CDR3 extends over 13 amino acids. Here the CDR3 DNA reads TGTGCCAGCAGTCTGACCCTTAGGGTGGAGCAGTTCTTC. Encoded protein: CASSLTLRVEQFF.

CDR3: CASSQDTRSDTQYF. The CDR3 nucleotides are TGCGCCAGCAGCCAAGATACCAGATCGGATACGCAGTATTTT. V gene TRBV4-3 combines with J gene TRBJ2-3; D gene unclear. This CDR3 spans 14 amino acids. Germline CDR1 and CDR2: LGHNA and YSLEER. V lost 0 bases and J lost 6, with 10 bases in between.

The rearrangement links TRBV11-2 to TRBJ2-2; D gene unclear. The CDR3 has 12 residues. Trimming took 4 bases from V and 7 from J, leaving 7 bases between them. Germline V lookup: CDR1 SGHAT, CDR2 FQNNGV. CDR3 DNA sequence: TGTGCCAGCAGCTCGGCGTACGGGGAGCTGTTTTTT. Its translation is CASSSAYGELFF.

The CDR3 DNA reads TGCGCCAGCAGCTTAGGAGGGACTAGTATCTACGAGCAGTACTTC. Translation gives CASSLGGTSIYEQYF. The chain combines TRBV5-1 with TRBJ2-7, with 8 bases that match TRBD2. The length of the CDR3 is 15 residues. CDR1 is SGHRS, CDR2 YFSETQ, per germline. Germline trimming cut 2 bases from V and 3 bases from J; bases unmatched to any gene: 7. The whole variable domain, remainder taken from reference TRBV5-1 and TRBJ2-7, is KAGVTQTPRYLIKTRGQQVTLSCSPISGHRSVSWYQQTPGQGLQFLFEYFSETQRNKGNFPGRFSGRQFSNSRSEMNVSTLELGDSALYLCASSLGGTSIYEQYFGPGTRLTVT.

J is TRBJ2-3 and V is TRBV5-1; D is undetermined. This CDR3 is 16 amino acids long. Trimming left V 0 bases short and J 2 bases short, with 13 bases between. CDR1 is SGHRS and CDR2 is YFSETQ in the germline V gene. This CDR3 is CASSLGATFFTDTQYF. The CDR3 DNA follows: TGCGCCAGCAGCTTGGGGGCTACATTTTTCACAGATACGCAGTATTTT.

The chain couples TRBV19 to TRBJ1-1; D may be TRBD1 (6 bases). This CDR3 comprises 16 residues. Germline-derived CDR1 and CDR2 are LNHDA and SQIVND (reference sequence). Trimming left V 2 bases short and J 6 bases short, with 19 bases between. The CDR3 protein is CASSIPLGGGKAEAFF. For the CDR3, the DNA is TGTGCCAGTAGTATACCCTTAGGGGGGGGCAAAGCTGAAGCTTTCTTT.

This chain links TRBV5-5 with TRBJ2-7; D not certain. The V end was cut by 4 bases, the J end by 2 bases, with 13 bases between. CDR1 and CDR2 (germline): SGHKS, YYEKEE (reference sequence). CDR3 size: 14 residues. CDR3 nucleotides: TGTGCCAGCAGCCAACGACATAGCACCTACGAGCAGTACTTC. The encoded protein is CASSQRHSTYEQYF. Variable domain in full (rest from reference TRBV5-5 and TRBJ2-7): DAGVTQSPTHLIKTRGQQVTLRCSPISGHKSVSWYQQVLGQGPQFIFQYYEKEERGRGNFPDRFSARQFPNYSSELNVNALLLGDSALYLCASSQRHSTYEQYFGPGTRLTVT.

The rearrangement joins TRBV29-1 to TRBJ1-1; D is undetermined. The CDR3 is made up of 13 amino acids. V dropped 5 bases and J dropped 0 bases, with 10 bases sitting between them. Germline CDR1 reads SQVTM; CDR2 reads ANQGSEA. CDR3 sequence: CSVRTRMNTEAFF. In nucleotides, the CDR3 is TGCAGCGTTCGGACTAGGATGAACACTGAAGCTTTCTTT.

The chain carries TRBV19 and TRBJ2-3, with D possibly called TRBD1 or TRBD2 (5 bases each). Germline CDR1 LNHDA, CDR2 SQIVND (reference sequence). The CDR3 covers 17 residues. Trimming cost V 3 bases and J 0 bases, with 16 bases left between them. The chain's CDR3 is CASSINLGRGSTDTQYF. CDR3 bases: TGTGCCAGTAGTATTAATTTGGGACGGGGTAGCACAGATACGCAGTATTTT.